Below are 20 T cell receptor beta chains sequenced from a single sample in a study of blood T cell repertoires in COVID-19. The protocol was immunoSEQ multiplex PCR, while the TCRdb copy is restricted to in-frame clones and leaves out a portion. The sample has some 420,000 clones, 85% to 90% seen once. Sequences were obtained from PBMCs or T cells enriched from blood (not recorded which). The receptors derive from a man under 40 who had recovered from COVID-19.

The chain uses TRBV29-1 and TRBJ2-3; D might be TRBD2 (6 bases). Between the trimmed V and J ends, which lost 3 bases and 8 bases, there was a span of 21 bases. Germline loops: CDR1 SQVTM, CDR2 ANQGSEA. The CDR3 length is 15 residues. For the CDR3, the DNA is TGCAGCGTTGAGAACGTTCAGGGTGGCGGGGTTACGCAGTATTTT. Its protein product is CSVENVQGGGVTQYF.

This clone was observed a single time. This chain uses TRBV2 with TRBJ2-1, with a possible D match to TRBD2 (6 bases). With 4 bases removed from V and 0 bases from J, the gap between germline ends came to 10 bases. Germline-derived CDR1 and CDR2 are SNHLY and FYNNEI. The CDR3 totals 15 residues. The CDR3 reads CASSAGGISYNEQFF. The CDR3 DNA is TGTGCCAGCAGTGCGGGCGGGATCTCCTACAATGAGCAGTTCTTC.

This clone occurred a few times. The gene calls are TRBV11-2 and TRBJ2-5; D is perhaps TRBD2 (5 bases). Trimming removed 3 bases at V and 5 bases at J, with 13 bases between. Germline CDR1 SGHAT, CDR2 FQNNGV. The CDR3 covers 14 residues. The CDR3 nucleotides read TGTGCCAGCAGCTTCTTGCTAGCTGGGGAGACCCAGTACTTC. It encodes CASSFLLAGETQYF.

This chain uses TRBV5-1 with TRBJ1-1; 8 bases are shared with TRBD1. Per germline, CDR1 SGHRS and CDR2 YFSETQ. The V segment lost 3 bases and the J segment 0 bases; nucleotides outside the gene matches: 1. This CDR3 contains 14 residues. Here the CDR3 reads CASSWTGMNTEAFF. DNA of the CDR3: TGCGCCAGCAGCTGGACAGGGATGAACACTGAAGCTTTCTTT.

This chain joins TRBV28 and TRBJ1-5; 8 positions agree with TRBD1. There are 15 residues in the CDR3. Germline V CDR1 and CDR2: MDHEN, SYDVKM. The V gene end was trimmed by 5 bases and the J gene end by 6 bases; junction bases not matched to a gene: 9. DNA of the CDR3: TGTGCCAGCAGTATCGGACAGGGCATGAGTCAGCCCCAGCATTTT. Its translation is CASSIGQGMSQPQHF. Together with reference TRBV28 and TRBJ1-5, the CDR3 gives the full variable domain: DVKVTQSSRYLVKRTGEKVFLECVQDMDHENMFWYRQDPGLGLRLIYFSYDVKMKEKGDIPEGYSVSREKKERFSLILESASTNQTSMYLCASSIGQGMSQPQHFGDGTRLSIL.

The genes are TRBV19 and TRBJ2-3, with 11 nucleotides matching TRBD2. This CDR3 region has 15 residues. The V gene end was trimmed by 4 bases and the J gene end by 4 bases; junction bases not matched to a gene: 4. The germline CDR1 and CDR2 sequences are LNHDA and SQIVND (reference sequence). CDR3 DNA: TGTGCCAGTAGTACAACTAGCGGGAGCTCAGATACGCAGTATTTT. This encodes CASSTTSGSSDTQYF.

This clone has only one observation. The chain links TRBV2 to TRBJ2-7; D gene ambiguous. Trimming left V 1 base short and J 3 bases short, with 7 bases between. The CDR3 length is 13 residues. CDR1 and CDR2 (germline): SNHLY, FYNNEI. The CDR3 DNA reads as TGTGCCAGCAGTGAAGTAAACAGCTACGAGCAGTACTTC. Translation gives CASSEVNSYEQYF.

The chain couples TRBV19 to TRBJ2-2; no clear D. Germline V CDR1 and CDR2: LNHDA, SQIVND (reference sequence). The CDR3 loop spans 13 amino acids. V was cut by 5 bases and J by 4 bases, with 8 bases left in between. CDR3 bases: TGTGCCAGTAGTCCCACGGGCACCGGGGAGCTGTTTTTT. Translating it yields CASSPTGTGELFF.

The V and J genes are TRBV7-2 and TRBJ1-6; D is unclear. CDR3 size: 16 residues. Trimming took 5 bases from V and 9 from J, leaving 20 bases between them. Germline V CDR1 and CDR2: SGHTA, FQGNSA. As DNA, the CDR3 is TGTGCCAGCAGCCCCCACCGGACGGGGAATGGTTCACCCCTCCACTTT. Translated, it gives CASSPHRTGNGSPLHF.

This chain links TRBV18 with TRBJ2-5; TRBD2 matches at 7 bases. V shed 1 base and J 5 bases; nucleotides not matched to a gene: 7. This CDR3 comprises 15 residues. Germline CDR1 KGHSH, CDR2 LQKENI. The CDR3 spells CASSPRPGTTETQYF. The CDR3 DNA sequence: TGTGCCAGCTCACCACGGCCCGGGACTACCGAGACCCAGTACTTC.

About this clone: Other DNA sequences within the sample encode an identical CDR3. The chain uses TRBV5-1 and TRBJ2-5; perhaps TRBD1 as D (5 bases). V shed 0 bases and J shed 3 bases, with 9 bases lying between them. This CDR3 comprises 14 residues. Looked up from germline, CDR1 is SGHRS and CDR2 is YFSETQ. CDR3: CASSLGGREETQYF. CDR3 DNA sequence: TGCGCCAGCAGCTTGGGTGGCAGGGAAGAGACCCAGTACTTC. Together with reference TRBV5-1 and TRBJ2-5, the CDR3 gives the full variable domain: KAGVTQTPRYLIKTRGQQVTLSCSPISGHRSVSWYQQTPGQGLQFLFEYFSETQRNKGNFPGRFSGRQFSNSRSEMNVSTLELGDSALYLCASSLGGREETQYFGPGTRLLVL.

The chain carries TRBV7-9 and TRBJ2-7; a possible D gene is TRBD1 (5 bases). Trimming shortened V by 4 bases and J by 3 bases, and 10 bases separated the two germline ends. The CDR3 spans 13 residues. Germline lookup yields CDR1 SEHNR and CDR2 FQNEAQ (reference sequence). In nucleotides, the CDR3 is TGTGCCAGCAGCTGGCAGGGCCACTACGAGCAGTACTTC. This encodes CASSWQGHYEQYF. Together with reference TRBV7-9 and TRBJ2-7, the CDR3 gives the full variable domain: DTGVSQNPRHKITKRGQNVTFRCDPISEHNRLYWYRQTLGQGPEFLTYFQNEAQLEKSRLLSDRFSAERPKGSFSTLEIQRTEQGDSAMYLCASSWQGHYEQYFGPGTRLTVT.

This clone is a singleton in its sample. J is TRBJ2-2 and V is TRBV28; D not certain. Germline CDR1 and CDR2: MDHEN and SYDVKM. CDR3 length: 12 residues. V dropped 5 bases and J dropped 8 bases, with 9 bases sitting between them. CDR3 residues: CASSPPVGELFF. In nucleotides, the CDR3 is TGTGCCAGCAGTCCTCCGGTGGGGGAGCTGTTTTTT.

The chain employs TRBV4-1 and TRBJ2-7, with a possible D match to TRBD1 (6 bases). The CDR3 is made up of 16 amino acids. Trimming stripped 0 bases from V and 6 bases from J, with 18 bases between. The germline V gene encodes CDR1 MGHRA and CDR2 YSYEKL. The CDR3 DNA reads TGCGCCAGCAGCCAAGACTCAGTTTTTCAAGGGGGCGAGCAGTACTTC. Amino acids: CASSQDSVFQGGEQYF.

The rearrangement joins TRBV5-4 to TRBJ2-1; the match to TRBD2 covers 9 bases. Germline assignment: CDR1 SGHNT and CDR2 YYREEE (reference sequence). This CDR3 spans 15 amino acids. J lost 4 bases, V lost 4 bases, and 6 bases had no gene match. CDR3 sequence: CASSTRGGLYNEQFF. CDR3 nucleotides: TGTGCCAGCAGCACGCGGGGGGGTCTATACAATGAGCAGTTCTTC.

The V call is TRBV28, the J call TRBJ1-1, with TRBD1 matching over 12 bases. Per the germline V gene, CDR1 is MDHEN and CDR2 is SYDVKM. The CDR3 consists of 14 residues. Unmatched junction bases numbered 9, after V lost 7 bases and J lost 9 bases. Here the CDR3 DNA reads TGTGCCAGCATCCCGGGACAGGGGGCATCTAAAGCTTTCTTT. It encodes CASIPGQGASKAFF.

The CDR3 DNA sequence: TGTGCCAGCAGTGCCGCGGGAGGTACTGACATCACAGATACGCAGTATTTT. It specifies CASSAAGGTDITDTQYF. The V and J genes are TRBV6-1 and TRBJ2-3; 8 nucleotides agree with TRBD2. Germline V gene lookup returns CDR1 MNHNS and CDR2 SASEGT. CDR3 length: 17 amino acids. After removal of 4 bases from V and 2 bases from J, the junction contained 11 bases not matched to a gene.

The chain couples TRBV10-2 to TRBJ1-5; D is undetermined. The CDR3 extends over 12 amino acids. CDR1 is WSHSY and CDR2 is SAAADI in the germline V gene. V lost 0 bases and J 9 bases, leaving 6 bases between the germline ends. As DNA, the CDR3 is TGCGCCAGCAGTGAGTCGGAGTGGCCCCAGCATTTT. Amino acids: CASSESEWPQHF.

The gene calls are TRBV28 and TRBJ2-1, with D hard to call. V shed 2 bases and J shed 9 bases, with 8 bases lying between them. Germline V gene sequence: CDR1 MDHEN, CDR2 SYDVKM. The CDR3 is made up of 12 amino acids. In nucleotides, the CDR3 is TGTGCCAGCAGTTTACTGTCTCTTGAGCAGTTCTTC. Protein sequence: CASSLLSLEQFF. The variable domain in full, completed from reference TRBV28 and TRBJ2-1, reads DVKVTQSSRYLVKRTGEKVFLECVQDMDHENMFWYRQDPGLGLRLIYFSYDVKMKEKGDIPEGYSVSREKKERFSLILESASTNQTSMYLCASSLLSLEQFFGPGTRLTVL.

This clone was seen just once. The chain carries TRBV29-1 and TRBJ1-2, with 10 bases aligning to TRBD1. The CDR3 totals 16 residues. V lost 4 bases, J lost 7 bases, and 15 bases stayed unmatched. Germline V gives CDR1 SQVTM, CDR2 ANQGSEA. The CDR3 spells CSVVGGTGVEASGYTF. As DNA, the CDR3 is TGCAGCGTTGTAGGGGGGACAGGGGTCGAGGCTTCTGGCTACACCTTC.